A single sample gave rise to the 30 T cell receptor beta chains below, sequenced in a study of OX40 agonist ivuxolimab in advanced cancers. Sequenced by immunoSEQ multiplex PCR; TCRdb stores in-frame clones only, minus some. The top ten hold around 0.31% of the sample, which has more than 85,000 clones, 90% seen once. Sequencing used CD4+ or CD8+ T cells sorted from blood, obtained in a trial of the OX40 agonist ivuxolimab. Receptor source: an adult with an advanced solid tumor such as melanoma, head and neck, liver or kidney cancer.

This clone was recorded once. V is TRBV28 and J is TRBJ1-3; weak D call: TRBD1 (5 bases). The CDR3 covers 16 residues. Germline V gene lookup returns CDR1 MDHEN and CDR2 SYDVKM. The V and J ends lost 4 bases and 4 bases respectively, with 17 bases between them. CDR3 loop: CASSSPGGRAGNTIYF. The CDR3 nucleotides are TGTGCCAGCAGTTCCCCGGGCGGCAGGGCGGGAAACACCATATATTTT.

This chain uses TRBV18 with TRBJ1-2; no clear D. The CDR3 is 12 residues long. V was pared by 5 bases and J by 8 bases, with 12 bases between. Germline V gives CDR1 KGHSH, CDR2 LQKENI. The CDR3: CASSDRFDGYTF. The CDR3 DNA reads TGTGCCAGCTCAGACCGATTCGACGGCTACACCTTC.

V is TRBV18 and J is TRBJ2-1; a weak D match, TRBD1 (6 bases). This CDR3 is built from 15 residues. Germline V gives CDR1 KGHSH, CDR2 LQKENI. Between the trimmed V and J ends, which lost 6 bases and 0 bases, there was a span of 12 bases. The DNA for the CDR3 is TGTGCCAGCTCTCAGGGGAGAAACTCCTACAATGAGCAGTTCTTC. This sequence encodes CASSQGRNSYNEQFF. The whole variable domain, filled in from reference TRBV18 and TRBJ2-1, reads NAGVMQNPRHLVRRRGQEARLRCSPMKGHSHVYWYRQLPEEGLKFMVYLQKENIIDESGMPKERFSAEFPKEGPSILRIQQVVRGDSAAYFCASSQGRNSYNEQFFGPGTRLTVL.

The chain carries TRBV28 and TRBJ2-1; D gene unclear. CDR1 MDHEN and CDR2 SYDVKM come from the germline V gene. V dropped 3 bases and J dropped 2 bases, with 14 bases sitting between them. The CDR3 has 16 residues. The CDR3 DNA reads TGTGCCAGCAGTTTTCTCGGTGTTAGCACCTACAATGAGCAGTTCTTC. It is translated as CASSFLGVSTYNEQFF.

The rearrangement joins TRBV6-4 to TRBJ1-5; D gene unclear. The CDR3 is 15 amino acids. Germline V gene data show CDR1 as MRHNA and CDR2 as SNTAGT. The V end lost 2 bases, the J end lost 0 bases, and 8 bases lay between the germline ends. The DNA of the CDR3 is TGTGCCAGCAGTGACAGGGAGGTTAGCAATCAGCCCCAGCATTTT. Encoded protein: CASSDREVSNQPQHF.

This rearrangement joins TRBV5-1 to TRBJ2-6; 7 bases are shared with TRBD1. The CDR3 is 17 amino acids. Germline lookup yields CDR1 SGHRS and CDR2 YFSETQ. V was pared by 3 bases and J by 2 bases, with 8 bases of the junction left unmatched. The DNA of the CDR3 is TGCGCCAGCAGCTCCTGGACAGGCAGAACTGGGGCCAACGTCCTGACTTTC. As protein: CASSSWTGRTGANVLTF.

The genes are TRBV6-1 and TRBJ2-1; no clear D gene. Germline-derived CDR1 and CDR2 are MNHNS and SASEGT. There are 14 residues in the CDR3. V lost 1 base, J lost 5 bases, and 9 bases lay in between. CDR3 nucleotides: TGTGCCAGCAGTGAAGGACAAACTAACAATGAGCAGTTCTTC. Residues: CASSEGQTNNEQFF.

The gene calls are TRBV2 and TRBJ2-6; no firm D call. This CDR3 spans 14 amino acids. Germline CDR1 and CDR2: SNHLY and FYNNEI. The V gene lost 2 bases and the J gene lost 4 bases, with 6 bases spanning the gap. CDR3 residues: CASSESGGANVLTF. The CDR3 DNA sequence: TGTGCCAGCAGTGAATCCGGCGGGGCCAACGTCCTGACTTTC.

The chain uses TRBV7-2 and TRBJ2-7, with TRBD2 as a possible D gene (6 bases). Germline loops: CDR1 SGHTA, CDR2 FQGNSA. Trimming stripped 0 bases from V and 10 bases from J, with 13 bases between. The CDR3 length is 13 residues. This CDR3 reads CASSLAGGGSQYF. DNA of the CDR3: TGTGCCAGCAGCTTAGCGGGGGGAGGAAGTCAGTACTTC.

The gene calls are TRBV21-1 and TRBJ2-1; the D call in the table, TRBD1, was not verified against the DNA. TRBV21-1 is a known pseudogene. The CDR3 loop spans 15 amino acids. CDR3 DNA: TGTGCCAGCAGCCGTCGTAACAGGCTCTACAATGAGCAGTTCTTC. Translated, it gives CASSRRNRLYNEQFF.

The chain employs TRBV30 and TRBJ1-4, with a weak D call TRBD1 (6 bases). V dropped 5 bases and J dropped 3 bases, with 13 bases sitting between them. Germline values: CDR1 GTSNPN, CDR2 SVGIG (reference sequence). The CDR3 is 14 residues long. The CDR3 DNA sequence: TGTGCCTGGGCGACTGGGGGGCCTAATGAAAAACTGTTTTTT. The encoded protein is CAWATGGPNEKLFF.

The gene calls are TRBV11-1 and TRBJ2-1; 12 bases agree with TRBD2. The junction had 18 bases not matched to a gene; V was cut back by 5 bases and J by 7 bases. The germline gives CDR1 SGHAT, CDR2 FQDESV (reference sequence). The CDR3 covers 19 residues. The CDR3 nucleotides are TGTGCCAGCAGCGCCCCACGGACTAGCGGGACCTCGAACACGAATGAGCAGTTCTTC. This gives the protein CASSAPRTSGTSNTNEQFF.

V usage is TRBV5-6 and J usage is TRBJ1-2, with D uncertain. This CDR3 is built from 14 residues. Between the trimmed V and J ends, which lost 1 base and 0 bases, there was a span of 7 bases. The germline CDR1 and CDR2 sequences are SGHDT and YYEEEE. Written as DNA, the CDR3 is TGTGCCAGCAGCTTGCTCTACTCTAACTATGGCTACACCTTC. It is translated as CASSLLYSNYGYTF.

The chain employs TRBV28 and TRBJ2-3; the match to TRBD1 covers 8 bases. The V gene end was trimmed by 3 bases and the J gene end by 4 bases; junction bases not matched to a gene: 3. CDR1 and CDR2 (germline): MDHEN, SYDVKM. This CDR3 has 14 residues. The DNA for the CDR3 is TGTGCCAGCAGTTTCGACAGGGGTTCAGATACGCAGTATTTT. This encodes CASSFDRGSDTQYF.

This chain links TRBV6-5 with TRBJ2-7; D is unresolved. This CDR3 has 14 residues. Germline V gene lookup returns CDR1 MNHEY and CDR2 SVGAGI. Trimming pared 6 bases from V and 1 base from J, leaving 13 bases between. In DNA, the CDR3 is TGTGCCAGCAGCCGCCTTCCGGTTTCCTACGAGCAGTACTTC. Translated, it gives CASSRLPVSYEQYF.

This clone has only one observation. The chain recombines TRBV7-2 with TRBJ2-1; possible D gene TRBD1, 5 bases. Germline V lookup: CDR1 SGHTA, CDR2 FQGNSA. The V gene lost 5 bases and the J gene lost 7 bases, with 12 bases spanning the gap. This CDR3 is built from 13 residues. CDR3 sequence reads: CASSPQVMNEQFF. In DNA, the CDR3 is TGTGCCAGCAGCCCACAGGTTATGAATGAGCAGTTCTTC.

As DNA, the CDR3 is TGTGCCAGCAGTGAATACACAGGGAGGTCAGATACGCAGTATTTT. Protein product: CASSEYTGRSDTQYF. This chain uses TRBV25-1 with TRBJ2-3; possibly TRBD1 or TRBD2 for D (6 bases each). The CDR3 has 15 residues. V lost 0 bases and J 4 bases, leaving 11 bases between the germline ends. CDR1 is MGHDK, CDR2 SYGVNS, per germline.

This clone was recorded only once. The chain carries TRBV28 and TRBJ2-7, with 12 bases that match TRBD2. The CDR3 length is 16 residues. The germline V gene has CDR1 MDHEN and CDR2 SYDVKM. The trim removed 4 bases at V and 5 bases at J, leaving 9 bases unmatched. The CDR3 nucleotides are TGTGCCAGCAGTTCTCTAGCGGGAGGGCCTAAAAACGAGCAGTACTTC. This gives the protein CASSSLAGGPKNEQYF.

The CDR3 is CAISRAQDTEAFF. For the CDR3, the DNA is TGTGCCATCAGCCGGGCGCAGGACACTGAAGCTTTCTTT. This chain links TRBV10-3 with TRBJ1-1; D gene uncertain. This CDR3 comprises 13 residues. The germline V gene has CDR1 ENHRY and CDR2 SYGVKD. Trimming took off 6 bases at V and 3 bases at J, with 11 bases between the two ends.

The chain carries TRBV4-1 and TRBJ2-7; 9 bases are a match to TRBD2. Trimming cost V 4 bases and J 3 bases; bases outside gene matches: 16. Germline CDR1 MGHRA, CDR2 YSYEKL. The CDR3 totals 18 residues. The DNA for the CDR3 is TGCGCCAGCAGCCTTATCCTACTTTGGGCTAGCGGGGTCTACGAGCAGTACTTC. It codes for CASSLILLWASGVYEQYF.

To note about this clone: This sample includes further DNA sequences coding for the same CDR3. The gene calls are TRBV5-1 and TRBJ2-2; D remains ambiguous. The V gene's germline CDR1 is SGHRS and CDR2 YFSETQ. Trimming stripped 0 bases from V and 1 base from J, with 7 bases between. This CDR3 comprises 15 residues. CDR3 residues: CASSLVAGNTGELFF. The CDR3 coding sequence is TGCGCCAGCAGCTTGGTTGCTGGGAACACCGGGGAGCTGTTTTTT.

V gene TRBV19 combines with J gene TRBJ1-5; D is perhaps TRBD1 (6 bases). The germline V gene encodes CDR1 LNHDA and CDR2 SQIVND (reference sequence). This CDR3 contains 14 residues. Trimming removed 3 bases from V and 7 bases from J, with 13 bases in between. Here the CDR3 reads CASSIQQGGQPQHF. The CDR3 DNA sequence: TGTGCCAGTAGTATCCAACAGGGCGGGCAGCCCCAGCATTTT.

The chain couples TRBV7-2 to TRBJ2-7, with TRBD2 identical over 10 bases. With 1 base clipped from V and 4 bases from J, the junction kept 7 bases outside the gene matches. Germline assignment: CDR1 SGHTA and CDR2 FQGNSA. This CDR3 comprises 16 residues. In DNA form, the CDR3 reads TGTGCCAGCAGCTTAGGGGGAGCGGGAGGGCGGTACGAGCAGTACTTC. Translating it yields CASSLGGAGGRYEQYF.

This clone has only one observation. This CDR3 is CASSQDRTGRDEQFF. The DNA for the CDR3 is TGCGCCAGCAGCCAAGATCGGACAGGGCGTGATGAGCAGTTCTTC. The chain uses TRBV4-1 and TRBJ2-1; 8 bases map to TRBD1. From germline, CDR1 is MGHRA and CDR2 YSYEKL. The CDR3 runs 15 residues. V gave up 0 bases and J gave up 8 bases; unmatched junction bases: 6.

This rearrangement joins TRBV6-1 to TRBJ1-4; 7 bases line up with TRBD1. Germline CDR1 MNHNS, CDR2 SASEGT. The CDR3 has 15 amino acids. The V gene end was trimmed by 4 bases and the J gene end by 5 bases; junction bases not matched to a gene: 7. CDR3 protein: CASSGQGLTNEKLFF. CDR3 nucleotides: TGTGCCAGCAGTGGACAGGGACTGACAAATGAAAAACTGTTTTTT.

J is TRBJ2-1 and V is TRBV18; no clear D gene. CDR1 and CDR2 from the germline V gene are KGHSH and LQKENI. CDR3 length equals 14 residues. The V end lost 3 bases, the J end lost 9 bases, and 15 bases lay between the germline ends. CDR3 amino acids: CASSPPLTTSEQFF. The DNA for the CDR3 is TGTGCCAGCTCACCCCCGCTGACCACCTCTGAGCAGTTCTTC. Filled out from reference TRBV18 and TRBJ2-1, the complete variable domain reads NAGVMQNPRHLVRRRGQEARLRCSPMKGHSHVYWYRQLPEEGLKFMVYLQKENIIDESGMPKERFSAEFPKEGPSILRIQQVVRGDSAAYFCASSPPLTTSEQFFGPGTRLTVL.

The chain employs TRBV25-1 and TRBJ2-1, with TRBD2 matching 7 bases. V gave up 3 bases and J gave up 6 bases; unmatched junction bases: 8. The CDR3 extends over 15 amino acids. Germline CDR1 MGHDK, CDR2 SYGVNS. The CDR3 spells CASSDSRTRGNEQFF. The CDR3 nucleotides are TGTGCCAGCAGTGACTCGAGGACTAGAGGCAATGAGCAGTTCTTC.

The genes are TRBV7-9 and TRBJ1-1; D remains unclear. The CDR3 is made up of 12 amino acids. The V gene's germline CDR1 is SEHNR and CDR2 FQNEAQ (reference sequence). Trimming pared 5 bases from V and 8 bases from J, leaving 12 bases between. The CDR3 nucleotides read TGTGCCAGCAGCCCTTGGCGGGTGGAAGCTTTCTTT. Its translation: CASSPWRVEAFF.

The CDR3 region has the DNA TGTGCCAGCAGCTCCTCAGGGGTTAGCACAGATACGCAGTATTTT. This gives the protein CASSSSGVSTDTQYF. This chain links TRBV7-3 with TRBJ2-3; the D gene is possibly TRBD1 (6 bases). CDR1 and CDR2 from the germline V gene are SGHTA and FQGTGA. V dropped 4 bases and J dropped 0 bases, with 11 bases sitting between them. The CDR3 runs to 15 residues.

The chain carries TRBV6-1 and TRBJ1-1; D is uncertain. Trimming cost V 6 bases and J 7 bases, with 21 bases left between them. The germline gives CDR1 MNHNS, CDR2 SASEGT. The CDR3 runs to 15 residues. The CDR3 spells CASRASRTRLLEAFF. The DNA of the CDR3 is TGTGCCAGCAGGGCGTCCCGAACCCGCCTCCTTGAAGCTTTCTTT.